Presented here are 20 T cell receptor beta chains from one specimen sequenced in a study of CD8 T cells in ankylosing spondylitis. Study results and limitations: There was a TCR beta motif, made of several highly homologous variants, that appeared characteristic of ankylosing spondylitis blood.

Their antigens remain unidentified. TCRdb processed the 5' RACE reads anew with MiXCR; each CDR3 protein has one entry. The data contain more than 650,000 distinct CDR3 sequences, around 11% of them singletons. The sample comprised blood, either unsorted or a sorted T cell fraction (not recorded which). The source of these receptors is a male donor with ankylosing spondylitis.

The V gene is TRBV11-2, the J gene TRBJ1-1; the D gene is possibly TRBD1 (5 bases). The CDR3 totals 15 residues. The germline V and J ends were trimmed by 2 bases and 1 base, with 11 bases remaining between them. Germline assignment: CDR1 SGHAT and CDR2 FQNNGV. This CDR3 is CASSLLQVTNTEAFF. In nucleotides, the CDR3 is TGTGCCAGCAGCTTACTACAGGTGACGAACACTGAAGCTTTCTTT.

V is TRBV20-1 and J is TRBJ2-5; D gene uncertain. Germline assignment: CDR1 DFQATT and CDR2 SNEGSKA (reference sequence). Trimming removed 2 bases from V and 9 bases from J, with 10 bases in between. CDR3 size: 11 residues. CDR3 in DNA: TGCAGTGCTAGATGGGCCCCGGCCCAGTACTTC. It yields the protein CSARWAPAQYF.

This clonotype was picked up a small number of times. The V gene is TRBV6-5, the J gene TRBJ1-2; D perhaps matches TRBD1 (5 bases). Trimming took off 0 bases at V and 4 bases at J, with 9 bases between the two ends. The germline V gene has CDR1 MNHEY and CDR2 SVGAGI. This CDR3 has 14 residues. The CDR3 here is CASSYSPGTYGYTF. The CDR3 nucleotides read TGTGCCAGCAGTTACTCTCCGGGGACCTATGGCTACACCTTC.

In its sample, this clonotype was seen many times. This chain links TRBV5-5 with TRBJ1-4, with 7 bases fitting TRBD1. Losses at the gene ends were 4 bases for V and 1 base for J; bases not matched to a gene: 1. CDR3 size: 14 residues. Germline-derived CDR1 and CDR2 are SGHKS and YYEKEE (reference sequence). The chain's CDR3 is CASSRDRTNEKLFF. The CDR3, as DNA: TGTGCCAGCAGCCGGGACAGAACTAATGAAAAACTGTTTTTT.

This chain links TRBV10-3 with TRBJ2-5; TRBD1 or TRBD2 may be the D gene (6 bases each). Trimming shortened V by 6 bases and J by 4 bases, and 12 bases separated the two germline ends. Germline values: CDR1 ENHRY, CDR2 SYGVKD. The CDR3 runs 13 residues. CDR3 sequence: CAIREGGGETQYF. In nucleotides, the CDR3 is TGTGCCATCAGGGAGGGGGGAGGAGAGACCCAGTACTTC.

The chain's CDR3 is CASSGRDTDTQYF. The CDR3 nucleotides read TGCGCCAGCTCCGGGAGGGACACAGATACGCAGTATTTT. V is TRBV5-1 and J is TRBJ2-3; 8 positions match TRBD2. Germline V gene lookup returns CDR1 SGHRS and CDR2 YFSETQ. V trimming: 7 bases; J trimming: 2 bases; junction bases outside the gene matches: 3. This CDR3 has 13 amino acids.

This clonotype came up a few times. This chain uses TRBV4-2 with TRBJ2-3; D ambiguous. In germline, CDR1 is LGHNA, CDR2 YNFKEQ. Trimming cost V 4 bases and J 9 bases, with 11 bases left between them. The CDR3 consists of 12 residues. In DNA, the CDR3 is TGTGCCAGCAGCCCTGGGCCCGGCACGCAGTATTTT. Translated, it gives CASSPGPGTQYF.

This clonotype was counted only a few times. V gene TRBV20-1 combines with J gene TRBJ2-5, with D tentatively TRBD2 (5 bases). The V gene's germline CDR1 is DFQATT and CDR2 SNEGSKA (reference sequence). The CDR3 sequence is 11 residues long. Trimming removed 5 bases at V and 5 bases at J, with 9 bases between. The CDR3 is CSALSGETQYF. The CDR3 bases are TGCAGTGCTTTGTCGGGGGAGACCCAGTACTTC.

This clonotype showed up many times. The chain uses TRBV10-3 and TRBJ2-7; the D gene is possibly TRBD1 (5 bases). The V and J ends lost 7 bases and 6 bases respectively, with 13 bases between them. Germline CDR1 ENHRY, CDR2 SYGVKD. This CDR3 is built from 12 residues. CDR3 sequence: CAIKGSSSEQYF. Here the CDR3 DNA reads TGTGCCATCAAGGGGTCGTCGTCCGAGCAGTACTTC.

A few counts support this clonotype. DNA of the CDR3: TGCAGTGTCCCGTCACCCGGGACTAGCGGGAGATACGAGCAGTACTTC. This gives the protein CSVPSPGTSGRYEQYF. The rearrangement joins TRBV20-1 to TRBJ2-7, with TRBD2 matching 14 bases. The germline V gene encodes CDR1 DFQATT and CDR2 SNEGSKA (reference sequence). This CDR3 is built from 16 residues. Germline trimming cut 7 bases from V and 4 bases from J; bases unmatched to any gene: 12.

This clonotype came up a few times. The chain uses TRBV7-2 and TRBJ1-2, with D unresolved. CDR3 length: 15 amino acids. V was clipped by 5 bases and J by 4 bases, with 17 bases between them. Germline CDR1 reads SGHTA; CDR2 reads FQGNSA. This CDR3 reads CASSTRGGNFYGYTF. CDR3 in DNA: TGTGCCAGCAGCACCCGGGGAGGGAACTTCTATGGCTACACCTTC.

This clonotype was picked up many times. This chain joins TRBV4-2 and TRBJ1-1; no firm D call. The CDR3 spans 15 residues. The V end lost 0 bases, the J end lost 4 bases, and 12 bases lay between the germline ends. Germline loops: CDR1 LGHNA, CDR2 YNFKEQ. The CDR3 region is CASSQDEVQATEAFF. CDR3 nucleotide sequence: TGTGCCAGCAGCCAAGATGAGGTCCAGGCCACTGAAGCTTTCTTT.

This clonotype has only a few counts. The gene calls are TRBV5-6 and TRBJ2-5, with TRBD2 matching over 9 bases. Germline CDR1 reads SGHDT; CDR2 reads YYEEEE. The CDR3 extends over 14 amino acids. V dropped 5 bases and J dropped 1; count of bases not matched to a gene: 3. CDR3: CASRIAGAQETQYF. Here the CDR3 DNA reads TGTGCCAGCAGGATAGCGGGAGCCCAAGAGACCCAGTACTTC.

The rearrangement uses TRBV18 and TRBJ2-6; D is unclear. This CDR3 has 16 residues. Trimming removed 1 base at V and 4 bases at J, with 11 bases between. Germline V gene data show CDR1 as KGHSH and CDR2 as LQKENI. Written as DNA, the CDR3 is TGTGCCAGCTCACCACTGGCACCTAGGGGGGCCAACGTCCTGACTTTC. Encoded protein: CASSPLAPRGANVLTF. Based on the CDR3 plus reference TRBV18 and TRBJ2-6, the full variable domain is NAGVMQNPRHLVRRRGQEARLRCSPMKGHSHVYWYRQLPEEGLKFMVYLQKENIIDESGMPKERFSAEFPKEGPSILRIQQVVRGDSAAYFCASSPLAPRGANVLTFGAGSRLTVL.

This clonotype turned up a few times. The chain links TRBV20-1 to TRBJ2-7; tentatively, D is TRBD1 (6 bases). V lost 4 bases to trimming and J lost 0 bases, with 13 bases between them. CDR3 length equals 14 residues. Germline values: CDR1 DFQATT, CDR2 SNEGSKA (reference sequence). The CDR3 DNA sequence: TGCAGTGCTAACAGGGTCGAAAGCTCCTACGAGCAGTACTTC. Its protein is CSANRVESSYEQYF.

This chain joins TRBV4-2 and TRBJ1-4; D is unclear. Germline V lookup: CDR1 LGHNA, CDR2 YNFKEQ. The CDR3 is 15 residues long. The ends were cut back, 1 base at V and 4 bases at J, with 10 bases in the middle. The CDR3 protein is CASSQGRVGNEKLFF. CDR3 coding DNA: TGTGCCAGCAGCCAAGGGAGGGTTGGTAATGAAAAACTGTTTTTT.

The sample holds many counts of this clonotype. This rearrangement joins TRBV29-1 to TRBJ2-5; D is ambiguous. In germline, CDR1 is SQVTM, CDR2 ANQGSEA. The CDR3 consists of 12 residues. Trimming pared 2 bases from V and 3 bases from J, leaving 7 bases between. The CDR3 DNA follows: TGCAGCGTTGAAACTCGGGAAGAGACCCAGTACTTC. Its protein product is CSVETREETQYF.

The chain links TRBV20-1 to TRBJ2-3; 8 bases match TRBD1. V trimming: 5 bases; J trimming: 11 bases; junction bases outside the gene matches: 18. CDR3 size: 15 residues. Germline-derived CDR1 and CDR2 are DFQATT and SNEGSKA (reference sequence). CDR3: CSAPRADRAPPLQYF. Here the CDR3 DNA reads TGCAGTGCTCCTCGAGCGGACAGGGCCCCCCCTCTGCAGTATTTT.

The chain has TRBV7-2 and TRBJ2-2, with 8 bases that match TRBD1. The J segment lost 4 bases and the V segment lost 5 bases, leaving 12 bases of the junction unmatched. Germline loops: CDR1 SGHTA, CDR2 FQGNSA. The CDR3 has 17 amino acids. The CDR3 DNA reads as TGTGCCAGCAGCAGGTGGGCGTCAGGGGGCGCCACCGGGGAGCTGTTTTTT. Amino acid sequence: CASSRWASGGATGELFF.

This clonotype was seen a handful of times. The chain employs TRBV7-9 and TRBJ2-3; possibly TRBD1 for D (5 bases). The CDR3 is 13 residues long. V gave up 10 bases and J gave up 1 base, with 12 bases separating them. From germline, CDR1 is SEHNR and CDR2 FQNEAQ (reference sequence). CDR3 nucleotides: TGTGCCAAAGGGGATGACGGCACAGATACGCAGTATTTT. Its protein product is CAKGDDGTDTQYF.